Each of the 13 T cell receptor beta chains below was sequenced from the same sample in a study of T cell changes during pregnancy in multiple sclerosis. Produced via immunoSEQ multiplex PCR; TCRdb's table is partial and in-frame only. The table records approximately 100,000 clones, 80% to 95% of them present only once. The material was peripheral blood, obtained after pregnancy. The receptors shown here come from a female donor with multiple sclerosis, enrolled in a pregnancy study.

The chain joins TRBV15 to TRBJ2-3; D is uncertain. The CDR3 has 12 residues. CDR1 LNHNV and CDR2 YYDKDF come from the germline V gene (reference sequence). The V gene lost 5 bases and the J gene lost 3 bases, with 6 bases spanning the gap. As DNA, the CDR3 is TGTGCCACCAGCGTACAAACAGATACGCAGTATTTT. It translates to CATSVQTDTQYF.

The chain uses TRBV7-9 and TRBJ2-5; a possible D gene is TRBD2 (7 bases). From germline, CDR1 is SEHNR and CDR2 FQNEAQ (reference sequence). The CDR3 consists of 14 residues. The V gene lost 5 bases and the J gene lost 2 bases, with 12 bases spanning the gap. In DNA form, the CDR3 reads TGTGCCAGCAGCGGCGGGGGCTATCAAGAGACCCAGTACTTC. As protein: CASSGGGYQETQYF.

The chain joins TRBV2 to TRBJ2-3, with TRBD2 as a possible D gene (6 bases). Per germline, CDR1 SNHLY and CDR2 FYNNEI. Trimming cost V 8 bases and J 2 bases, with 8 bases left between them. This CDR3 has 12 residues. The CDR3 DNA reads TGTGCCAGCGGACTAAACACAGATACGCAGTATTTT. Translating gives CASGLNTDTQYF.

The V gene is TRBV9, the J gene TRBJ1-1; the D gene is possibly TRBD1 (5 bases). Germline V gene sequence: CDR1 SGDLS, CDR2 YYNGEE. V dropped 0 bases and J dropped 1 base, with 10 bases sitting between them. This CDR3 spans 15 amino acids. CDR3 amino acids: CASSVDRGENTEAFF. CDR3 coding DNA: TGTGCCAGCAGCGTAGATCGGGGGGAGAACACTGAAGCTTTCTTT.

The V call is TRBV9, the J call TRBJ1-6; D ambiguous. The V end was cut by 3 bases, the J end by 7 bases, with 5 bases between. There are 12 residues in the CDR3. Germline CDR1 is SGDLS and CDR2 is YYNGEE. CDR3: CASSEQNSPLHF. In DNA form, the CDR3 reads TGTGCCAGCAGCGAACAGAATTCACCCCTCCACTTT.

About this clone: Relative to the germline gene, one junction end is altered; a read error may explain this. The chain couples TRBV20-1 to TRBJ1-4; no definite D call. Per germline, CDR1 DFQATT and CDR2 SNEGSKA (reference sequence). The CDR3 is made up of 11 amino acids. For the CDR3, the DNA is TGCAGTGCTATGAGGAGGGCTGGGCCGGAATTT. Its translation is CSAMRRAGPEF.

The J gene is TRBJ1-2, the V gene TRBV7-9; 8 bases line up with TRBD1. Germline-derived CDR1 and CDR2 are SEHNR and FQNEAQ (reference sequence). After removal of 5 bases from V and 6 bases from J, the junction contained 8 bases not matched to a gene. The length of the CDR3 is 14 residues. CDR3 residues: CASSQTKGQDGYTF. CDR3 in DNA: TGTGCCAGCAGCCAGACGAAGGGACAGGATGGCTACACCTTC.

The chain couples TRBV27 to TRBJ2-1; 15 nucleotides match TRBD2. Germline values: CDR1 MNHEY, CDR2 SMNVEV (reference sequence). The J segment lost 0 bases and the V segment lost 5 bases, leaving 5 bases of the junction unmatched. CDR3 size: 18 residues. CDR3 DNA: TGTGCCAGCAGTCCCGGACTAGCGGGGGGGGGCTCCTACAATGAGCAGTTCTTC. This encodes CASSPGLAGGGSYNEQFF.

The chain uses TRBV11-2 and TRBJ2-4; TRBD2 might be the D (6 bases). V lost 0 bases to trimming and J lost 10 bases, with 7 bases between them. The CDR3 extends over 12 amino acids. Germline CDR1 and CDR2: SGHAT and FQNNGV. CDR3 sequence: CASSLDGGIQYF. CDR3 bases: TGTGCCAGCAGCTTAGATGGGGGGATTCAGTACTTC.

The genes are TRBV10-2 and TRBJ1-1, with unresolved D. Germline V lookup: CDR1 WSHSY, CDR2 SAAADI. This CDR3 region has 12 residues. The germline V and J ends were trimmed by 3 bases and 5 bases, with 7 bases remaining between them. The CDR3 here is CASSDRRTEAFF. Here the CDR3 DNA reads TGCGCCAGCAGTGATCGGAGGACTGAAGCTTTCTTT.

The genes are TRBV11-3 and TRBJ2-2; tentative D call: TRBD1 (5 bases). The V end lost 9 bases, the J end lost 1 base, and 6 bases lay between the germline ends. CDR3 length: 12 amino acids. Per the germline V gene, CDR1 is SGHNT and CDR2 is YENEEA. The CDR3 loop is CASTGNTGELFF. The CDR3 DNA reads TGTGCCAGTACAGGGAACACCGGGGAGCTGTTTTTT. Drawing the rest from reference TRBV11-3 and TRBJ2-2, the complete variable domain is EAGVVQSPRYKIIEKKQPVAFWCNPISGHNTLYWYLQNLGQGPELLIRYENEEAVDDSQLPKDRFSAERLKGVDSTLKIQPAELGDSAVYLCASTGNTGELFFGEGSRLTVL.

The gene calls are TRBV23-1 and TRBJ1-4; D is unresolved. TRBV23-1 counts as an open reading frame of uncertain function. Trimming left V 9 bases short and J 0 bases short, with 20 bases between. CDR3 length equals 17 residues. The DNA of the CDR3 is TGCGCCAGTGGCATGCGGGCAGCCGAGTCAACTAATGAAAAACTGTTTTTT. Translating it yields CASGMRAAESTNEKLFF.

The chain joins TRBV6-5 to TRBJ1-1; 7 nucleotides align to TRBD1. The CDR3 consists of 13 residues. CDR1 MNHEY and CDR2 SVGAGI come from the germline V gene. J lost 6 bases, V lost 2 bases, and 3 bases had no gene match. CDR3 DNA: TGTGCCAGCAGTTACGGGCAGGGGGCTGAAGCTTTCTTT. Its translation is CASSYGQGAEAFF.